This TCR beta chain came from a study of T-cell reconstitution after alpha-beta-depleted transplantation in children. This clonotype was observed a handful of times. What it binds is unknown. TCRbeta library preparation incorporated unique molecular identifiers. TCRdb independently ran MiXCR on the PCR reads; one entry per CDR3 protein. This table holds approximately 120,000 distinct CDR3 sequences, roughly 9% found once. Study-wide results and caveats: Alpha-beta T cells present about two months after transplant were reported to originate from several hundred expanded graft clones.

Germline assignment: CDR1 DFQATT and CDR2 SNEGSKA (reference sequence). V was clipped by 0 bases and J by 3 bases, with 21 bases between them. The CDR3 runs 18 residues. The sample consisted of PBMCs, mostly from graft donor cells, taken 180 days after TCRalphabeta/CD19-depleted stem cell transplant. The TCR sequence derives from a girl less than two years old who had a stem cell transplant for combined immunodeficiency, so the T cells may come from the graft donor. The genes are TRBV20-1 and TRBJ1-5, with TRBD1 as a possible D gene (6 bases). The CDR3 DNA sequence: TGCAGTGCTAGAGACCGGACAGCGGGTAGGGTACCCAATCAGCCCCAGCATTTT. It encodes CSARDRTAGRVPNQPQHF.